The sequence of this TCR beta chain was determined in a study of blood T cell repertoires in COVID-19. The CDR3 is made up of 15 amino acids. Germline loops: CDR1 SGHRS, CDR2 YFSETQ. V dropped 4 bases and J dropped 6; count of bases not matched to a gene: 8. This clone has a single count. The assay was immunoSEQ multiplex PCR, and TCRdb's table has in-frame clones only and misses some. Of around 72,000 clones listed, approximately 91% are singletons. Specimen: peripheral blood. The sequence came from a man aged 45-60 years with acute or convalescent COVID-19. The V gene is TRBV5-1, the J gene TRBJ2-1, with 9 positions matching TRBD1. CDR3 sequence: CASSLQGQGFNEQFF. The CDR3 DNA is TGCGCCAGCAGCCTACAGGGACAGGGCTTCAATGAGCAGTTCTTC.